Each of the 18 T cell receptor beta chains below was sequenced from the same sample in a study of OX40 agonist ivuxolimab in advanced cancers. Profiled with immunoSEQ multiplex PCR; TCRdb holds only in-frame clones, not every one. The data show about 64,000 clones, about 85% seen once. Source: CD4+ or CD8+ T cells sorted from blood, taken in a trial of the OX40 agonist ivuxolimab. These receptors were collected from an adult with an advanced solid tumor such as melanoma, head and neck, liver or kidney cancer.

The CDR3 sequence: CASSMTPNIQYF. In nucleotides, the CDR3 is TGTGCCAGCAGCATGACCCCTAACATTCAGTACTTC. V gene TRBV7-9 combines with J gene TRBJ2-4; no clear D gene. Germline V lookup: CDR1 SEHNR, CDR2 FQNEAQ (reference sequence). This CDR3 comprises 12 residues. Trimming cost V 5 bases and J 7 bases, with 9 bases left between them.

The V gene is TRBV27, the J gene TRBJ2-1; perhaps TRBD2 as D (6 bases). CDR1 and CDR2 (germline): MNHEY, SMNVEV (reference sequence). This CDR3 is 15 amino acids long. V was shortened by 2 bases and J by 12 bases, with 20 bases between the two germline ends. The CDR3 sequence is CASSLKRVPSISQFF. In DNA form, the CDR3 reads TGTGCCAGCAGTTTAAAGCGGGTTCCGTCTATTTCGCAGTTCTTC.

The chain links TRBV5-1 to TRBJ1-2, with D maybe TRBD1 (6 bases). Trimming pared 4 bases from V and 7 bases from J, leaving 23 bases between. The germline CDR1 and CDR2 sequences are SGHRS and YFSETQ. The CDR3 sequence is 16 residues long. The CDR3 bases are TGCGCCAGCAGCCCTCTCTGGGGGATCTCGACAGGTGGCTACACCTTC. Residues: CASSPLWGISTGGYTF. Looking up the rest from reference TRBV5-1 and TRBJ1-2 gives the full variable domain: KAGVTQTPRYLIKTRGQQVTLSCSPISGHRSVSWYQQTPGQGLQFLFEYFSETQRNKGNFPGRFSGRQFSNSRSEMNVSTLELGDSALYLCASSPLWGISTGGYTFGSGTRLTVV.

V and J are TRBV13 and TRBJ2-7; TRBD2 agrees at 11 bases. V lost 3 bases, J lost 4 bases, and 5 bases stayed unmatched. The germline gives CDR1 PRHDT, CDR2 FYEKMQ (reference sequence). The CDR3 spans 15 residues. As DNA, the CDR3 is TGTGCCAGCAGCTTCACTAGCGGGAGAGGGTACGAGCAGTACTTC. This gives the protein CASSFTSGRGYEQYF.

CDR3 sequence (DNA): TGTGCCAGTACCGGGACAACTTTCTACGAGCAGTACTTC. Translation: CASTGTTFYEQYF. The chain employs TRBV6-1 and TRBJ2-7; D possibly corresponds to TRBD1 (6 bases). CDR1 is MNHNS, CDR2 SASEGT, per germline. V was clipped by 9 bases and J by 3 bases, with 15 bases between them. The CDR3 consists of 13 residues.

This chain joins TRBV25-1 and TRBJ2-6, with TRBD1 as a possible D gene (5 bases). Between the trimmed V and J ends, which lost 5 bases and 0 bases, there was a span of 8 bases. This CDR3 has 15 amino acids. Germline V lookup: CDR1 MGHDK, CDR2 SYGVNS. CDR3 residues: CASSPQGSGANVLTF. The CDR3 DNA follows: TGTGCCAGCAGTCCGCAGGGCTCTGGGGCCAACGTCCTGACTTTC.

This chain connects TRBV29-1 to TRBJ2-3; no clear D gene. Trimming removed 4 bases from V and 3 bases from J, with 14 bases in between. Germline V CDR1 and CDR2: SQVTM, ANQGSEA. The CDR3 consists of 14 residues. The CDR3 protein is CSVVAAGATDTQYF. Here the CDR3 DNA reads TGCAGCGTTGTGGCGGCCGGCGCGACAGATACGCAGTATTTT.

The rearrangement uses TRBV6-1 and TRBJ1-5; a weak D match, TRBD1 (5 bases). The CDR3 has 14 residues. Germline V gene sequence: CDR1 MNHNS, CDR2 SASEGT. Trimming took off 7 bases at V and 4 bases at J, with 14 bases between the two ends. For the CDR3, the DNA is TGTGCCAGCACTCCGGGGCCAAGGAATCAGCCCCAGCATTTT. This encodes CASTPGPRNQPQHF.

The CDR3 spells CASSLQGRRETQYF. The CDR3 nucleotides read TGTGCCAGCAGCTTACAGGGGCGCCGGGAGACCCAGTACTTC. V usage is TRBV7-9 and J usage is TRBJ2-5; TRBD1 is a possible D gene (6 bases). The germline V and J ends were trimmed by 2 bases and 5 bases, with 12 bases remaining between them. CDR1 and CDR2 (germline): SEHNR, FQNEAQ (reference sequence). The CDR3 runs to 14 residues.

The chain joins TRBV6-6 to TRBJ2-7; D is perhaps TRBD1 (6 bases). V lost 5 bases and J 0 bases, leaving 8 bases between the germline ends. Per the germline V gene, CDR1 is MNHNY and CDR2 is SVGAGI (reference sequence). There are 13 residues in the CDR3. CDR3 bases: TGTGCCAGCAGTCCGGGACACTCCTACGAGCAGTACTTC. Translating gives CASSPGHSYEQYF.

The chain joins TRBV28 to TRBJ2-1; perhaps TRBD2 as D (5 bases). Germline V lookup: CDR1 MDHEN, CDR2 SYDVKM. Trimming cost V 6 bases and J 1 base, with 13 bases left between them. The CDR3 length is 15 residues. CDR3 in amino acids: CASSPRSGSYNEQFF. DNA of the CDR3: TGTGCCAGCAGCCCGCGGTCGGGGTCCTACAATGAGCAGTTCTTC.

The V and J genes are TRBV7-8 and TRBJ2-7; D is uncertain. The CDR3 sequence is 14 residues long. CDR1 SGHVS and CDR2 FQNEAQ come from the germline V gene. The ends were cut back, 1 base at V and 3 bases at J, with 10 bases in the middle. The CDR3 spells CASSLGRQFYEQYF. In DNA, the CDR3 is TGTGCCAGCAGCTTAGGACGCCAATTCTACGAGCAGTACTTC.

The J gene is TRBJ2-2, the V gene TRBV29-1; 8 bases line up with TRBD1. V was pared by 6 bases and J by 4 bases, with 7 bases of the junction left unmatched. This CDR3 is built from 14 residues. From germline, CDR1 is SQVTM and CDR2 ANQGSEA. CDR3 coding DNA: TGCAGCGTCGGACAGGGTAGTATCACCGGGGAGCTGTTTTTT. This encodes CSVGQGSITGELFF.

This clone was seen a single time. This chain joins TRBV19 and TRBJ2-5; possible D gene TRBD2, 6 bases. Deletions cut 6 bases from V and 5 bases from J, with 16 bases between. The CDR3 is made up of 14 amino acids. Looked up from germline, CDR1 is LNHDA and CDR2 is SQIVND (reference sequence). CDR3 residues: CASRAGQAGETQYF. The CDR3 DNA follows: TGTGCCAGTAGGGCAGGCCAGGCGGGGGAGACCCAGTACTTC.

The V call is TRBV9, the J call TRBJ1-1; D is unclear. The germline V gene encodes CDR1 SGDLS and CDR2 YYNGEE. V was trimmed by 0 bases and J by 2 bases, leaving 11 bases between them. The CDR3 totals 15 residues. The chain's CDR3 is CASSVAPGRNTEAFF. As DNA, the CDR3 is TGTGCCAGCAGCGTAGCCCCAGGACGTAACACTGAAGCTTTCTTT.

The CDR3 sequence: CASSYSRGLGDEKLFF. CDR3 coding DNA: TGTGCCAGCAGTTACTCCAGAGGCTTAGGTGACGAAAAACTGTTTTTT. The J gene is TRBJ1-4, the V gene TRBV6-5; unclear D gene. Trimming took 0 bases from V and 8 from J, leaving 16 bases between them. CDR1 MNHEY and CDR2 SVGAGI come from the germline V gene. CDR3 length equals 16 residues.

This sequence joins TRBV6-5 and TRBJ1-3, with 9 bases lining up with TRBD1. V lost 6 bases, J lost 6 bases, and 9 bases stayed unmatched. The germline CDR1 and CDR2 sequences are MNHEY and SVGAGI. The length of the CDR3 is 15 residues. The CDR3 loop reads CASRGTGTGKNTIYF. In nucleotides, the CDR3 is TGTGCCAGCAGGGGAACCGGGACAGGGAAAAACACCATATATTTT.

The chain employs TRBV9 and TRBJ1-1; D ambiguous. The V end was cut by 6 bases, the J end by 1 base, with 10 bases between. Germline values: CDR1 SGDLS, CDR2 YYNGEE. The CDR3 extends over 13 amino acids. The CDR3 is CASNRYGNTEAFF. CDR3 sequence (DNA): TGTGCCAGCAACCGATATGGGAACACTGAAGCTTTCTTT.